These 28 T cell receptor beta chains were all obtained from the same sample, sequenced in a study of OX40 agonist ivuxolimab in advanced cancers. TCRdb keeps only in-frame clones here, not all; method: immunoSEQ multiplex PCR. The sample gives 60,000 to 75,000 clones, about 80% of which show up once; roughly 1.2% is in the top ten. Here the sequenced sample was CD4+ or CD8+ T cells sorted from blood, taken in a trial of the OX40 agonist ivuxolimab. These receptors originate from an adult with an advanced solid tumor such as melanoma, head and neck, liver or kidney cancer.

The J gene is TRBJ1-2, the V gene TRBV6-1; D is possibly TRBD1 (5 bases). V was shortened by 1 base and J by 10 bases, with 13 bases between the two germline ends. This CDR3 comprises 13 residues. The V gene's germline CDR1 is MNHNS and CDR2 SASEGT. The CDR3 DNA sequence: TGTGCCAGCAGTGAAGGGGGTTCAGGGTTCTACACCTTC. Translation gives CASSEGGSGFYTF.

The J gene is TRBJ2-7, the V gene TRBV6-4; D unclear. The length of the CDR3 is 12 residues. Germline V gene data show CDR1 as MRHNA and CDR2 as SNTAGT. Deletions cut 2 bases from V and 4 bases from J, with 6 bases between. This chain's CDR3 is CASSDRLYEQYF. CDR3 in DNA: TGTGCCAGCAGTGACAGGTTATACGAGCAGTACTTC.

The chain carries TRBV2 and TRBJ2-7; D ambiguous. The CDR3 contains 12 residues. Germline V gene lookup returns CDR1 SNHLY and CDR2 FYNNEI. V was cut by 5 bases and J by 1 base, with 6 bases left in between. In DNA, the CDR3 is TGTGCCAGCAGTCAAAGGTCCTACGAGCAGTACTTC. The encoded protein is CASSQRSYEQYF.

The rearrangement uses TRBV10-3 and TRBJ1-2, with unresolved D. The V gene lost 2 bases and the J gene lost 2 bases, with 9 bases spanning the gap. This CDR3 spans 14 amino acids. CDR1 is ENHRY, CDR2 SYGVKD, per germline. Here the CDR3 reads CAISEDTGNYGYTF. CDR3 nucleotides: TGTGCCATCAGTGAGGACACTGGCAACTATGGCTACACCTTC.

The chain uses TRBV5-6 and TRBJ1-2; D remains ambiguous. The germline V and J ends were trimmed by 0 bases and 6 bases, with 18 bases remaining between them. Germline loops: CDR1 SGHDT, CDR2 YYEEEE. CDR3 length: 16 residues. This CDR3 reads CASSLGVEVAGNGYTF. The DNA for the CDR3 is TGTGCCAGCAGCTTGGGGGTTGAGGTTGCCGGTAATGGCTACACCTTC.

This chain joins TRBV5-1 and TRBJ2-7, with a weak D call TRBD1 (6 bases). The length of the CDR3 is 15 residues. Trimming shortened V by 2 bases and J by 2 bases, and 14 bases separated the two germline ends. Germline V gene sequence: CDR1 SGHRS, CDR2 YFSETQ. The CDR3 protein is CASSFRSQGPYEQYF. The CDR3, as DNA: TGCGCCAGCAGCTTTAGGTCACAGGGTCCCTACGAGCAGTACTTC.

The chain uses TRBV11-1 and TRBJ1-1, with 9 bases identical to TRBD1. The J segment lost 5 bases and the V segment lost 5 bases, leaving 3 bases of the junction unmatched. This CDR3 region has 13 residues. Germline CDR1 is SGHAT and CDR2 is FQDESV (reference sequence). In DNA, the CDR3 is TGTGCCAGCAGCGTGGACAGGGGTACTGAAGCTTTCTTT. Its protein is CASSVDRGTEAFF.

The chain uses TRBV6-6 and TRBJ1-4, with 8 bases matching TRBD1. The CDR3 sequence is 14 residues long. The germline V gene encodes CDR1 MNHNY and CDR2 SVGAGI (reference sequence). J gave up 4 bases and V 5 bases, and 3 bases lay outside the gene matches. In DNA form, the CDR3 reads TGTGCCAGCAGTATACAGGGGGTTAATGAAAAACTGTTTTTT. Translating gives CASSIQGVNEKLFF.

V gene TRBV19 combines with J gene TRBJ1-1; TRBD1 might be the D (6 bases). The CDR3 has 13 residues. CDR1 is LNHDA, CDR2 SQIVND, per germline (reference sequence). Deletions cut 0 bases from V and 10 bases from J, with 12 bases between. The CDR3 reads CASSIDHRERAFF. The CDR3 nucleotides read TGTGCCAGTAGTATAGACCACAGGGAGCGAGCTTTCTTT. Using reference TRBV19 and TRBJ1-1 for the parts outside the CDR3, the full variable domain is DGGITQSPKYLFRKEGQNVTLSCEQNLNHDAMYWYRQDPGQGLRLIYYSQIVNDFQKGDIAEGYSVSREKKESFPLTVTSAQKNPTAFYLCASSIDHRERAFFGQGTRLTVV.

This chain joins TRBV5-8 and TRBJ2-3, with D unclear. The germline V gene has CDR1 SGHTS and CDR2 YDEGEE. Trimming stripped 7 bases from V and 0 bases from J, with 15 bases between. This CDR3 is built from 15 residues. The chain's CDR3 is CASGRDPTSTDTQYF. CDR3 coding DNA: TGTGCCAGCGGACGAGATCCAACTAGCACAGATACGCAGTATTTT. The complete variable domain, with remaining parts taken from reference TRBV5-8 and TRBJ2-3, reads EAGVTQSPTHLIKTRGQQATLRCSPISGHTSVYWYQQALGLGLQFLLWYDEGEERNRGNFPPRFSGRQFPNYSSELNVNALELEDSALYLCASGRDPTSTDTQYFGPGTRLTVL.

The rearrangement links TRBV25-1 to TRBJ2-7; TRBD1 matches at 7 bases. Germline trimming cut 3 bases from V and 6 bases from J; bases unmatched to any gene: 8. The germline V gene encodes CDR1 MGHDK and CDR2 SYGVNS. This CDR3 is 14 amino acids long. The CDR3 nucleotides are TGTGCCAGCAGTGAGGGCAGGGGGTTAAGCGAGCAGTACTTC. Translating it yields CASSEGRGLSEQYF.

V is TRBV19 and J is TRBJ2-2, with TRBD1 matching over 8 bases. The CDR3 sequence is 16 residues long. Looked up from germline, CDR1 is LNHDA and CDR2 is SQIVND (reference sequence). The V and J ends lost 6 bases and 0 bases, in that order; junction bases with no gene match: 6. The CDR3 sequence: CASSTIQGANTGELFF. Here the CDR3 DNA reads TGTGCCAGTAGCACGATACAGGGGGCGAACACCGGGGAGCTGTTTTTT.

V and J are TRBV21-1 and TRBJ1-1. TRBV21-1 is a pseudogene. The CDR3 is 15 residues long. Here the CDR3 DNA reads TGTGCCAGCATCCGACCGGGGCGCCGTATCACGGAAGCTTTCTTT. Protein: CASIRPGRRITEAFF.

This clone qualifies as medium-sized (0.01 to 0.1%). CDR3 DNA: TGTGCCAGTAGTATAGTAGAAGGCGACTACGAGCAGTACTTC. Protein: CASSIVEGDYEQYF. The V gene is TRBV19, the J gene TRBJ2-7; unclear D gene. Trimming pared 1 base from V and 3 bases from J, leaving 10 bases between. CDR3 size: 14 residues. Germline V CDR1 and CDR2: LNHDA, SQIVND (reference sequence).

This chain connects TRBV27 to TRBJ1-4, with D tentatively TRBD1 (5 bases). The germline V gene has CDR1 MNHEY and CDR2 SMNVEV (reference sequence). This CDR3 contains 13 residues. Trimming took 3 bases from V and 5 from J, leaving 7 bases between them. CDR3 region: CASSFRGNEKLFF. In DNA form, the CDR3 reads TGTGCCAGCAGTTTTAGGGGAAATGAAAAACTGTTTTTT.

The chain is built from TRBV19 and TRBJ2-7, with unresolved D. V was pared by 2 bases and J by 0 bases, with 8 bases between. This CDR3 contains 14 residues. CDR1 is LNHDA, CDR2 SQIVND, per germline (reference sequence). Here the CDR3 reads CASSISFSSYEQYF. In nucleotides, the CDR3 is TGTGCCAGTAGTATATCGTTCAGCTCCTACGAGCAGTACTTC.

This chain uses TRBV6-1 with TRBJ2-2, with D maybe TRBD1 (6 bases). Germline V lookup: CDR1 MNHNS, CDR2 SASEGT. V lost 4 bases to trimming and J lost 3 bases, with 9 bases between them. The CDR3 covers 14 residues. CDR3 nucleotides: TGTGCCAGCAGTGGATACAGGGACACCGGGGAGCTGTTTTTT. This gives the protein CASSGYRDTGELFF.

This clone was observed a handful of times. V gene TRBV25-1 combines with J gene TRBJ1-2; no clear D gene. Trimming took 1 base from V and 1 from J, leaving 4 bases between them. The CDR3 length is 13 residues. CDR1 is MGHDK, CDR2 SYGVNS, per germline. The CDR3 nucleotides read TGTGCCAGCAGTGAATCCCTTAACTATGGCTACACCTTC. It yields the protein CASSESLNYGYTF.

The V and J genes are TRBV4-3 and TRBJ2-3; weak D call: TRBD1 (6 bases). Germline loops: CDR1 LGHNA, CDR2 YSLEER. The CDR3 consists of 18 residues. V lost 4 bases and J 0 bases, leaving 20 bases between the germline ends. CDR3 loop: CASSPGVSRGQSTDTQYF. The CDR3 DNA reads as TGCGCCAGCAGCCCAGGGGTTAGCCGGGGTCAAAGCACAGATACGCAGTATTTT.

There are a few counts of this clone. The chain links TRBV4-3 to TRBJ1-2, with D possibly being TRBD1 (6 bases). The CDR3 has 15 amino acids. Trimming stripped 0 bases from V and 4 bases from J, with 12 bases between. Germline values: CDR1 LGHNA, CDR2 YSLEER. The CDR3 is CASSQDRGLLYGYTF. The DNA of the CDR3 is TGCGCCAGCAGCCAAGATCGGGGGCTCCTCTATGGCTACACCTTC.

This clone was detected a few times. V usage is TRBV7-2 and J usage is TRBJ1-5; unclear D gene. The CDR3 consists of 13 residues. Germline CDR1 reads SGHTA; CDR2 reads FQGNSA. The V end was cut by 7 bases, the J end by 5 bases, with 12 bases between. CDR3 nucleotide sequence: TGTGCCAGCACTCTAAGATGGGATCAGCCCCAGCATTTT. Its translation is CASTLRWDQPQHF.

This CDR3 reads CASSQDNLPVEAFF. The CDR3 DNA follows: TGTGCCAGCAGCCAAGATAACCTCCCGGTAGAAGCTTTCTTT. This chain joins TRBV14 and TRBJ1-1; D unclear. CDR1 is SGHDN, CDR2 FVKESK, per germline. V lost 0 bases and J 8 bases, leaving 13 bases between the germline ends. This CDR3 has 14 residues.

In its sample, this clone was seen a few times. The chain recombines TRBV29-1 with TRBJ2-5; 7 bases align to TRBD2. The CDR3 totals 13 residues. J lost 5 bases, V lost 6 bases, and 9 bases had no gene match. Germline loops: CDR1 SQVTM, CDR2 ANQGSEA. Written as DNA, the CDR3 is TGCAGCGTCGGAGGGAATAGCGGGGAGACCCAGTACTTC. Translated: CSVGGNSGETQYF.

For the CDR3, the DNA is TGTGCCAGCAGCTTACAACCGGGACTTAAGAACACTGAAGCTTTCTTT. It codes for CASSLQPGLKNTEAFF. The genes are TRBV7-6 and TRBJ1-1, with D perhaps TRBD1 (5 bases). Germline V gene lookup returns CDR1 SGHVS and CDR2 FNYEAQ. Trimming took off 2 bases at V and 1 base at J, with 14 bases between the two ends. The CDR3 covers 16 residues.

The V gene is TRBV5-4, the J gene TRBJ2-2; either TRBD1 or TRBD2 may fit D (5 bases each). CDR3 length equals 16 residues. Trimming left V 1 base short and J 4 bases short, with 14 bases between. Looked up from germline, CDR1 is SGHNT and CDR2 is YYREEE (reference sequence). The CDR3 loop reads CASSLSQGVGTGELFF. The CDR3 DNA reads TGTGCCAGCAGCTTGTCCCAGGGAGTAGGCACCGGGGAGCTGTTTTTT. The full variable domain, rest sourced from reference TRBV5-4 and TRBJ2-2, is ETGVTQSPTHLIKTRGQQVTLRCSSQSGHNTVSWYQQALGQGPQFIFQYYREEENGRGNFPPRFSGLQFPNYSSELNVNALELDDSALYLCASSLSQGVGTGELFFGEGSRLTVL.

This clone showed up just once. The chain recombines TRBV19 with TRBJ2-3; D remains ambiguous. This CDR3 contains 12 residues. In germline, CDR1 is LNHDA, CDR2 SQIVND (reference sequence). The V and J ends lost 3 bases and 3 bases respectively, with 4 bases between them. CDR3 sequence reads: CASSMWTDTQYF. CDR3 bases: TGTGCCAGTAGTATGTGGACAGATACGCAGTATTTT. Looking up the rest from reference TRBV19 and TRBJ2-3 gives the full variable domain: DGGITQSPKYLFRKEGQNVTLSCEQNLNHDAMYWYRQDPGQGLRLIYYSQIVNDFQKGDIAEGYSVSREKKESFPLTVTSAQKNPTAFYLCASSMWTDTQYFGPGTRLTVL.

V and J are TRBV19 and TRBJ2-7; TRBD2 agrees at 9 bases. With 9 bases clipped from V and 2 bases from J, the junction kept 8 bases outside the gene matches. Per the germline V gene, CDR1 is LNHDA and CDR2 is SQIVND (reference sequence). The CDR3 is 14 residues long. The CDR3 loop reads CASSAVAGAYEQYF. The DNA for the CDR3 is TGTGCCAGCTCCGCTGTAGCGGGGGCCTACGAGCAGTACTTC.

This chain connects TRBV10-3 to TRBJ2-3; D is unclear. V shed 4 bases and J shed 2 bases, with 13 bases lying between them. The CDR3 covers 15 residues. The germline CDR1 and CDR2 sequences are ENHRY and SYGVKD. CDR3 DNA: TGTGCCATCAGTGGGAGCCGTACCTCCACAGATACGCAGTATTTT. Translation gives CAISGSRTSTDTQYF.